The next 5 T cell receptor beta chains were all read from a single sample in a study of T cell responses to AZD1222 COVID-19 vaccine. The repertoire was sequenced with immunoSEQ multiplex PCR; TCRdb's copy has only in-frame clones and lacks some. The sample lists fewer than 180,000 clones; 94% were seen once. The material was peripheral blood, obtained on day 0 of AZD1222 vaccination. The source of these receptors is an adult in good health.

This clone was observed a single time. This rearrangement joins TRBV11-2 to TRBJ1-2, with 8 nucleotides matching TRBD1. Germline lookup yields CDR1 SGHAT and CDR2 FQNNGV. The junction had 11 bases not matched to a gene; V was cut back by 5 bases and J by 6 bases. The CDR3 extends over 15 amino acids. CDR3 loop: CASSQIPGGEHGYTF. CDR3 DNA: TGTGCCAGCAGCCAGATTCCAGGGGGCGAGCATGGCTACACCTTC.

V gene TRBV20-1 combines with J gene TRBJ2-5; D is undetermined. The CDR3 has 11 amino acids. The germline CDR1 and CDR2 sequences are DFQATT and SNEGSKA (reference sequence). Trimming removed 0 bases from V and 13 bases from J, with 12 bases in between. CDR3 sequence (DNA): TGCAGTGCTAGAGATTTCGGGTCAGGGTACTTC. Protein product: CSARDFGSGYF.

The chain employs TRBV18 and TRBJ2-1, with 9 bases identical to TRBD2. The CDR3 consists of 15 residues. V trimming: 5 bases; J trimming: 2 bases; junction bases outside the gene matches: 4. Germline assignment: CDR1 KGHSH and CDR2 LQKENI. CDR3 DNA: TGTGCCAGCTCAACTCTAGCGGGGACCTACAATGAGCAGTTCTTC. Residues: CASSTLAGTYNEQFF.

This chain's CDR3 is CASSFYRGLLNYGYTF. The CDR3 DNA reads TGTGCCAGCAGTTTTTACAGGGGGCTTCTAAACTATGGCTACACCTTC. V usage is TRBV28 and J usage is TRBJ1-2; 9 bases line up with TRBD1. The V gene end was trimmed by 3 bases and the J gene end by 2 bases; junction bases not matched to a gene: 7. Germline V lookup: CDR1 MDHEN, CDR2 SYDVKM. The CDR3 covers 16 residues.

The genes are TRBV6-1 and TRBJ1-4; 7 bases are a match to TRBD1. CDR3 size: 16 residues. The germline gives CDR1 MNHNS, CDR2 SASEGT. J was trimmed by 4 bases and V by 2 bases; bases with no gene match: 7. The CDR3 bases are TGTGCCAGCAGTGAACATGGGGACAGAGTTAATGAAAAACTGTTTTTT. Protein: CASSEHGDRVNEKLFF.